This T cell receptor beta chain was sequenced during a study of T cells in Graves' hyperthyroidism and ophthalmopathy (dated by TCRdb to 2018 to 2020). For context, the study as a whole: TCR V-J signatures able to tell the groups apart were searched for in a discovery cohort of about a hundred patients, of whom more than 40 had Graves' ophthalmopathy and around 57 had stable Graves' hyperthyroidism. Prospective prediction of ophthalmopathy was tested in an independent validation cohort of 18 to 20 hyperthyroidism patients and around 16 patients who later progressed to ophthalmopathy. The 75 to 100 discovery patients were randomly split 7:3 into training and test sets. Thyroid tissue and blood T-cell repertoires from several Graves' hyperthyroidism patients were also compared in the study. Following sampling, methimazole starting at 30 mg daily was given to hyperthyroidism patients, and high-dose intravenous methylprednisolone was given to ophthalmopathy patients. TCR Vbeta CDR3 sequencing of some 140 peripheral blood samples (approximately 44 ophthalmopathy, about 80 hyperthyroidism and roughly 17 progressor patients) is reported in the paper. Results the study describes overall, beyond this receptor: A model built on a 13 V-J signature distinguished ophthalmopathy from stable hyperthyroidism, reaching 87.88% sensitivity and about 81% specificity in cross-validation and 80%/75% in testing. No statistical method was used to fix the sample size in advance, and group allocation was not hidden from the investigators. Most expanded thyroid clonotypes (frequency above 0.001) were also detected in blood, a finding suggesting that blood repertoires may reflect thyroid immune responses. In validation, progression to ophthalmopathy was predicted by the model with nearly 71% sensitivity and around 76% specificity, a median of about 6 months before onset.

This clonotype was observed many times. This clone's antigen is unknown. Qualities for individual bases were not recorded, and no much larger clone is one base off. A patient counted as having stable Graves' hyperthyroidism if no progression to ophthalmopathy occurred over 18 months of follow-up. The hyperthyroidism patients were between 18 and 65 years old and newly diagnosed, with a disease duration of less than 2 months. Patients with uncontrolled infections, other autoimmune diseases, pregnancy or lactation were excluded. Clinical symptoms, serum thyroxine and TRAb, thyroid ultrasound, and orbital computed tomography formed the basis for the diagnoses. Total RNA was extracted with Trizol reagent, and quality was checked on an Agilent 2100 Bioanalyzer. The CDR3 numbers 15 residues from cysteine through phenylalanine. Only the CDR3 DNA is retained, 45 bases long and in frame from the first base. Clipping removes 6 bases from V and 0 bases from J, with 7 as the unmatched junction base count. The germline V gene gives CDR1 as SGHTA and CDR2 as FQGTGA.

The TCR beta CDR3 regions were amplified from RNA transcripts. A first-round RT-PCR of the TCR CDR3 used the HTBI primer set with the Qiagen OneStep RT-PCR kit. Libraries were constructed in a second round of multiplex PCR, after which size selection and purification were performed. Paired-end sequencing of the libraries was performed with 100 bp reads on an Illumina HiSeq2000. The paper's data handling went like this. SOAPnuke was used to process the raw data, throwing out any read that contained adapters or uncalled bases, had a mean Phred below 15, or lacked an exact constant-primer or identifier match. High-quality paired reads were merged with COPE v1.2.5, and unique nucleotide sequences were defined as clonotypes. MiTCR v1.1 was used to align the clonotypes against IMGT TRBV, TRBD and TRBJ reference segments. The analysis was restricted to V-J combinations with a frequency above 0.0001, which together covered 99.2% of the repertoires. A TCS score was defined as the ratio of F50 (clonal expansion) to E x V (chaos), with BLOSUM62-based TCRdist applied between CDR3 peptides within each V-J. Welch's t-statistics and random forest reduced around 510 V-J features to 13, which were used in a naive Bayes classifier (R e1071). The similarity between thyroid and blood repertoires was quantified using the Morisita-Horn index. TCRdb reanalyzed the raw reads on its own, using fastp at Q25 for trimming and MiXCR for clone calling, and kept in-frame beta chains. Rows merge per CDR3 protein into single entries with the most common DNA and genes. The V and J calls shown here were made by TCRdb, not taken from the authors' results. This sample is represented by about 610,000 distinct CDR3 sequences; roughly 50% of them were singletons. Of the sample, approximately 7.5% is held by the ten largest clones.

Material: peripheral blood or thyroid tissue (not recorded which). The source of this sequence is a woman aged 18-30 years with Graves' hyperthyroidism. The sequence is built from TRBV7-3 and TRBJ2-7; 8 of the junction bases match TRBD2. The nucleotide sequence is TGTGCCAGCAGTCCAGGACTAGCCTTCTCCTACGAGCAGTACTTC. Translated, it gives CASSPGLAFSYEQYF.